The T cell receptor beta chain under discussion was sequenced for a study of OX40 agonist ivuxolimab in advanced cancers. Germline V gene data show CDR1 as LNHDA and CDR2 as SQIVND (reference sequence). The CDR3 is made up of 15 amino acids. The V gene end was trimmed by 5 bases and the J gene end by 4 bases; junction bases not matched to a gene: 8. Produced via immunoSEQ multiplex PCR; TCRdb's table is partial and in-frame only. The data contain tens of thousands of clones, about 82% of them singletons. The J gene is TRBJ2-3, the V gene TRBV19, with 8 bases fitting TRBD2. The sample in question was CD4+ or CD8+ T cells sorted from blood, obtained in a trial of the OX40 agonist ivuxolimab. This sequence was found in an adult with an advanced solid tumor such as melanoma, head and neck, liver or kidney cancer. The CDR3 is CASSEGTSGSDTQYF. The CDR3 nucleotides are TGTGCCAGTAGTGAAGGTACTAGCGGTTCAGATACGCAGTATTTT.